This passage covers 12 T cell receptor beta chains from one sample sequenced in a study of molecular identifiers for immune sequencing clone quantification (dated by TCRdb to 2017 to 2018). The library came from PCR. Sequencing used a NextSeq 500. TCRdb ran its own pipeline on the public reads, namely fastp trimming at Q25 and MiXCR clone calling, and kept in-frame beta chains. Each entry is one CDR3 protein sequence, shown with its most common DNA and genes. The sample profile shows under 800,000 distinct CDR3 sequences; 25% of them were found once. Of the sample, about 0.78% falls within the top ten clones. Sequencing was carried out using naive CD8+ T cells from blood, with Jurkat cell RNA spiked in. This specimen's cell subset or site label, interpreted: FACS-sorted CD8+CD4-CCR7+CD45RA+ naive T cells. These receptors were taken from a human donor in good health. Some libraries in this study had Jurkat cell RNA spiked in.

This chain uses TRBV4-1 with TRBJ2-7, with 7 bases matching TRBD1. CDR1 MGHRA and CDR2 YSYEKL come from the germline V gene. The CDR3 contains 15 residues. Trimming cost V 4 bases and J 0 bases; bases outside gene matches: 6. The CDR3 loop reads CASSPVTGSSYEQYF. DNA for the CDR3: TGCGCCAGCAGCCCCGTGACAGGGAGCTCCTACGAGCAGTACTTC.

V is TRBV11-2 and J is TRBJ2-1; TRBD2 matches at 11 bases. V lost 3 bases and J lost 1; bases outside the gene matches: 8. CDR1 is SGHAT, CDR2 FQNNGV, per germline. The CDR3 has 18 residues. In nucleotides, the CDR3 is TGTGCCAGCAGCTTCGGGGGGCTAGCGGGGGGTTCCTACAATGAGCAGTTCTTC. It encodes CASSFGGLAGGSYNEQFF.

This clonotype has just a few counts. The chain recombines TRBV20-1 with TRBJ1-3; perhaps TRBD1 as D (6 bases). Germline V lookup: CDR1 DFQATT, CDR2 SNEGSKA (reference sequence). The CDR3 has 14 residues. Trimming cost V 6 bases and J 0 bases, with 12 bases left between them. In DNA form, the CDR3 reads TGCAGTGCAGCCGACAGGAGCTCTGGAAACACCATATATTTT. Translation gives CSAADRSSGNTIYF.

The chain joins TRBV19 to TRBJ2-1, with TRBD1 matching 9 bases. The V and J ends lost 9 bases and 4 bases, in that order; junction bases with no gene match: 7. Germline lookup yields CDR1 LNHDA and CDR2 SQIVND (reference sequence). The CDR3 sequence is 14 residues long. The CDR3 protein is CASNQDRGYNEQFF. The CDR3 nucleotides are TGTGCCAGCAATCAGGACAGGGGATACAATGAGCAGTTCTTC.

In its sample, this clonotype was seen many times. DNA of the CDR3: TGTGCCAGCAGCCCCGGGACAGGGGAATACAATGAGCAGTTCTTC. Translating it yields CASSPGTGEYNEQFF. The J gene is TRBJ2-1, the V gene TRBV11-2; TRBD1 aligns across 10 bases. Germline V CDR1 and CDR2: SGHAT, FQNNGV. This CDR3 comprises 15 residues. After removal of 5 bases from V and 4 bases from J, the junction contained 5 bases not matched to a gene.

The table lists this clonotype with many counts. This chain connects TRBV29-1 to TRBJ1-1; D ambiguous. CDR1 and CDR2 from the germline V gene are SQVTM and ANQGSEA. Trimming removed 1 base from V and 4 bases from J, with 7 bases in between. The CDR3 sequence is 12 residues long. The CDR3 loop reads CSVEAGGTEAFF. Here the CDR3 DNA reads TGCAGCGTTGAAGCAGGCGGCACTGAAGCTTTCTTT.

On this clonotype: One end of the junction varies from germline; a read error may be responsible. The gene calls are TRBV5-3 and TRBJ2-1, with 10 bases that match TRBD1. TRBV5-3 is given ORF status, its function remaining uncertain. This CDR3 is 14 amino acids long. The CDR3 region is CASSPGQGYNERSF. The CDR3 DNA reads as TGTGCCAGCAGCCCGGGACAGGGGTACAATGAGCGGTCCTTC.

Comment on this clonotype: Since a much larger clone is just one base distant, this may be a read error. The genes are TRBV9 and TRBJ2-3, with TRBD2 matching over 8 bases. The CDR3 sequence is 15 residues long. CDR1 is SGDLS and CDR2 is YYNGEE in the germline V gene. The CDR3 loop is CASSVLLAGTDTQCF. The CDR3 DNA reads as TGTGCCAGCAGCGTATTGCTAGCGGGTACAGATACGCAGTGTTTT.

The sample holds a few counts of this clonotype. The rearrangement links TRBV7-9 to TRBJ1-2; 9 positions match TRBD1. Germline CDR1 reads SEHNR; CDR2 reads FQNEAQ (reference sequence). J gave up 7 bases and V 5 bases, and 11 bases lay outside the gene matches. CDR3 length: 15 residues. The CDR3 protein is CASSLTGGAKTGYTF. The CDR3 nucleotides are TGTGCCAGCAGCCTTACAGGGGGCGCTAAAACTGGCTACACCTTC.

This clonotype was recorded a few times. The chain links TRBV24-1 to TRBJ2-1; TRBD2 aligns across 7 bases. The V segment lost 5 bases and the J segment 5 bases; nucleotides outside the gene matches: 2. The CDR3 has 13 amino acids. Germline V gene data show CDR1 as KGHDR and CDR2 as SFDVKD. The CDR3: CATSGGGHNEQFF. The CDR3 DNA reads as TGTGCCACCAGTGGCGGGGGACACAATGAGCAGTTCTTC.

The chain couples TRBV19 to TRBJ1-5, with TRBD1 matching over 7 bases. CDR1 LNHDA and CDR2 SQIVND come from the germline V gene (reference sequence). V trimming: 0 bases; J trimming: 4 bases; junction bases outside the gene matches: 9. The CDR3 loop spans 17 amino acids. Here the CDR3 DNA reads TGTGCCAGTAGTATAGATCAACGTGACAGGGAGAATCAGCCCCAGCATTTT. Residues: CASSIDQRDRENQPQHF.

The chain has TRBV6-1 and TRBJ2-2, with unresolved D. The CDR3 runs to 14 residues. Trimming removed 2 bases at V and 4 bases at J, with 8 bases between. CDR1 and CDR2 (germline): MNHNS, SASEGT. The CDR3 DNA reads TGTGCCAGCAGTGAAAAACGTCTCACCGGGGAGCTGTTTTTT. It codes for CASSEKRLTGELFF.